One sample yielded the 22 T cell receptor beta chains listed below, sequenced in a study of OX40 agonist ivuxolimab in advanced cancers. The data were produced by immunoSEQ multiplex PCR, yet TCRdb's version contains in-frame clones alone and is incomplete. The sample records around 83,000 clones, approximately 84% being singletons. Sequencing was performed on CD4+ or CD8+ T cells sorted from blood, taken in a trial of the OX40 agonist ivuxolimab. These receptors were obtained from an adult with an advanced solid tumor such as melanoma, head and neck, liver or kidney cancer.

The J gene is TRBJ2-1, the V gene TRBV11-3; maybe TRBD1 (5 bases). The germline CDR1 and CDR2 sequences are SGHNT and YENEEA. The V gene lost 5 bases and the J gene lost 6 bases, with 14 bases spanning the gap. The CDR3 runs 14 residues. CDR3 region: CASSILRDSNEQFF. DNA of the CDR3: TGTGCCAGCAGCATCCTAAGAGACAGCAATGAGCAGTTCTTC.

This rearrangement joins TRBV5-1 to TRBJ1-2; D uncertain. The V gene lost 5 bases and the J gene lost 3 bases, with 14 bases spanning the gap. Germline V gene lookup returns CDR1 SGHRS and CDR2 YFSETQ. The CDR3 sequence is 14 residues long. The CDR3 DNA reads as TGCGCCAGCAGGGCTACGGGGTTCGACTATGGCTACACCTTC. It specifies CASRATGFDYGYTF.

V is TRBV5-6 and J is TRBJ1-2; 9 bases line up with TRBD1. The CDR3 spans 14 residues. V dropped 4 bases and J dropped 6; count of bases not matched to a gene: 7. Germline V gene lookup returns CDR1 SGHDT and CDR2 YYEEEE. The CDR3 DNA reads TGTGCCAGCAGCCTGGGACAGGGCTATAATGGCTACACCTTC. Translated, it gives CASSLGQGYNGYTF.

This chain uses TRBV11-3 with TRBJ1-5; TRBD1 might be the D (6 bases). V lost 3 bases and J lost 7, with 10 bases in between. CDR3 length: 13 residues. CDR1 and CDR2 from the germline V gene are SGHNT and YENEEA. CDR3 sequence: CASSLGAGQPQHF. In DNA, the CDR3 is TGTGCCAGCAGCTTGGGGGCTGGCCAGCCCCAGCATTTT.

The V and J genes are TRBV2 and TRBJ2-1; the match to TRBD1 covers 8 bases. The germline CDR1 and CDR2 sequences are SNHLY and FYNNEI. This CDR3 is 14 amino acids long. V lost 4 bases and J lost 8; bases outside the gene matches: 7. CDR3 loop: CASSAGGRPHEQFF. In DNA, the CDR3 is TGTGCCAGCAGTGCAGGGGGCCGTCCTCATGAGCAGTTCTTC.

This chain links TRBV6-1 with TRBJ1-1; 9 nucleotides line up with TRBD1. Per the germline V gene, CDR1 is MNHNS and CDR2 is SASEGT. V trimming: 7 bases; J trimming: 2 bases; junction bases outside the gene matches: 2. CDR3 length equals 13 residues. The CDR3 is CASKGQGNTEAFF. The DNA for the CDR3 is TGTGCCAGCAAGGGACAGGGAAACACTGAAGCTTTCTTT.

The rearrangement links TRBV14 to TRBJ1-1; tentative D call: TRBD1 (6 bases). Germline lookup yields CDR1 SGHDN and CDR2 FVKESK. With 5 bases removed from V and 8 bases from J, the gap between germline ends came to 12 bases. This CDR3 is 12 amino acids long. CDR3 sequence: CASSRGTSEAFF. CDR3 nucleotide sequence: TGTGCCAGCAGCAGAGGGACATCCGAAGCTTTCTTT.

In the case of this clone: Its ends do not fully match the called genes, so a read error is possible. The chain joins TRBV11-1 to TRBJ2-7; tentatively, D is TRBD2 (6 bases). The V gene's germline CDR1 is SGHAT and CDR2 FQDESV (reference sequence). The CDR3 runs to 11 residues. The chain's CDR3 is CASSGPGGVGF. The CDR3 nucleotides are TGTGCCAGCAGCGGACCCGGCGGGGTAGGCTTC.

Concerning this clone: One end of the junction fails to match germline, which may point to a read error. This sequence joins TRBV9 and TRBJ2-5, with unresolved D. Germline-derived CDR1 and CDR2 are SGDLS and YYNGEE. The CDR3 totals 14 residues. The CDR3 protein is CASSVVDGQGTQYF. The CDR3 DNA sequence: TGTGCCAGCAGCGTAGTCGACGGCCAAGGGACCCAGTACTTC.

V and J are TRBV30 and TRBJ2-2, with D perhaps matching TRBD2 (7 bases). This CDR3 has 15 amino acids. Trimming removed 4 bases from V and 6 bases from J, with 18 bases in between. Germline CDR1 is GTSNPN and CDR2 is SVGIG (reference sequence). The CDR3 sequence is CAWTHGGGAAGELFF. CDR3 DNA sequence: TGTGCCTGGACCCACGGTGGGGGGGCGGCCGGGGAGCTGTTTTTT. The full variable domain, rest sourced from reference TRBV30 and TRBJ2-2, is SQTIHQWPATLVQPVGSPLSLECTVEGTSNPNLYWYRQAAGRGLQLLFYSVGIGQISSEVPQNLSASRPQDRQFILSSKKLLLSDSGFYLCAWTHGGGAAGELFFGEGSRLTVL.

CDR3 amino acids: CASSGDAYSNQPQHF. CDR3 nucleotides: TGTGCCAGCAGCGGGGACGCGTATAGCAATCAGCCCCAGCATTTT. The gene calls are TRBV5-4 and TRBJ1-5; weak D call: TRBD1 (5 bases). Germline V gene sequence: CDR1 SGHNT, CDR2 YYREEE (reference sequence). The CDR3 has 15 amino acids. Trimming pared 4 bases from V and 0 bases from J, leaving 11 bases between.

This chain links TRBV7-9 with TRBJ2-6; D unclear. CDR3 size: 17 residues. V was cut by 5 bases and J by 0 bases, with 14 bases left in between. The germline gives CDR1 SEHNR, CDR2 FQNEAQ (reference sequence). This CDR3 is CASSPRGMSSGANVLTF. The CDR3 nucleotides read TGTGCCAGCAGCCCCAGAGGCATGAGCTCTGGGGCCAACGTCCTGACTTTC.

The chain carries TRBV27 and TRBJ1-3; D gene unclear. Germline V CDR1 and CDR2: MNHEY, SMNVEV (reference sequence). The length of the CDR3 is 14 residues. Trimming cost V 4 bases and J 1 base, with 8 bases left between them. DNA of the CDR3: TGTGCCAGCAGTTCCACAGTTTCTGGAAACACCATATATTTT. This gives the protein CASSSTVSGNTIYF.

The V and J genes are TRBV5-8 and TRBJ2-5; 8 bases align to TRBD1. Germline-derived CDR1 and CDR2 are SGHTS and YDEGEE. This CDR3 has 15 residues. V lost 2 bases and J lost 2; bases outside the gene matches: 5. The CDR3 nucleotides read TGTGCCAGCAGCTTCAGGGGGCTGCTTCAAGAGACCCAGTACTTC. Protein product: CASSFRGLLQETQYF.

This clone has only a few counts. The gene calls are TRBV18 and TRBJ1-4; 7 positions agree with TRBD1. V shed 5 bases, J shed 2 bases, and the junction held 2 bases outside the gene matches. Per germline, CDR1 KGHSH and CDR2 LQKENI. There are 14 residues in the CDR3. CDR3 DNA sequence: TGTGCCAGCTCAAAAGGGGGCACTAATGAAAAACTGTTTTTT. Amino acids: CASSKGGTNEKLFF.

This CDR3 is CASRKPAGAETQYF. CDR3 nucleotide sequence: TGTGCCAGCAGGAAGCCAGCGGGAGCAGAGACCCAGTACTTC. The rearrangement links TRBV2 to TRBJ2-5; TRBD2 aligns across 8 bases. V trimming: 6 bases; J trimming: 4 bases; junction bases outside the gene matches: 7. Per germline, CDR1 SNHLY and CDR2 FYNNEI. The CDR3 runs to 14 residues.

Of note for this clone: A far larger clone is off by one base, so a read error is likely. Other DNA sequences of this sample code for an identical CDR3. This chain uses TRBV4-1 with TRBJ1-2, with TRBD1 identical over 7 bases. The V and J ends lost 0 bases and 3 bases, in that order; junction bases with no gene match: 7. CDR3 length equals 16 residues. Per the germline V gene, CDR1 is MGHRA and CDR2 is YSYEKL. CDR3 sequence: CASSQDQGVGDYGYTF. The CDR3 nucleotides read TGCGCCAGCAGCCAAGATCAGGGGGTGGGGGACTATGGCTACACCTTC.

The chain employs TRBV6-5 and TRBJ2-3; D ambiguous. Deletions cut 4 bases from V and 8 bases from J, with 7 bases between. Germline V gives CDR1 MNHEY, CDR2 SVGAGI. The CDR3 runs to 11 residues. The CDR3 nucleotides read TGTGCCAGCAGTTCTGTGAGTACGCAGTATTTT. Its translation: CASSSVSTQYF.

Here the CDR3 reads CASSLAGEVTGELFF. For the CDR3, the DNA is TGTGCCAGCAGTCTAGCGGGAGAGGTGACCGGGGAGCTGTTTTTT. The rearrangement joins TRBV14 to TRBJ2-2; the match to TRBD2 covers 10 bases. Germline lookup yields CDR1 SGHDN and CDR2 FVKESK. The CDR3 has 15 residues. J was trimmed by 5 bases and V by 6 bases; bases with no gene match: 6.

This clone was picked up one time. V usage is TRBV19 and J usage is TRBJ2-2; D gene uncertain. With 3 bases removed from V and 6 bases from J, the gap between germline ends came to 14 bases. The CDR3 runs to 15 residues. Germline values: CDR1 LNHDA, CDR2 SQIVND (reference sequence). CDR3 amino acids: CASSMGYSTPGELFF. For the CDR3, the DNA is TGTGCCAGTAGTATGGGGTATTCAACCCCCGGGGAGCTGTTTTTT.

CDR3 nucleotides: TGTGCCAGCAGCTTACGACCGGGACAGGGCAATGAGCAGTTCTTC. It codes for CASSLRPGQGNEQFF. The rearrangement uses TRBV7-3 and TRBJ2-1; 9 bases match TRBD1. V was clipped by 2 bases and J by 6 bases; unmatched bases: 5. This CDR3 contains 15 residues. Germline loops: CDR1 SGHTA, CDR2 FQGTGA.

This sequence joins TRBV27 and TRBJ2-1; D may be TRBD2 (6 bases). The CDR3 is made up of 13 amino acids. V lost 6 bases, J lost 7 bases, and 13 bases lay in between. CDR1 and CDR2 (germline): MNHEY, SMNVEV (reference sequence). The CDR3 spells CASRRGSGNEQFF. The DNA of the CDR3 is TGTGCCAGCAGGCGGGGTTCTGGGAATGAGCAGTTCTTC.